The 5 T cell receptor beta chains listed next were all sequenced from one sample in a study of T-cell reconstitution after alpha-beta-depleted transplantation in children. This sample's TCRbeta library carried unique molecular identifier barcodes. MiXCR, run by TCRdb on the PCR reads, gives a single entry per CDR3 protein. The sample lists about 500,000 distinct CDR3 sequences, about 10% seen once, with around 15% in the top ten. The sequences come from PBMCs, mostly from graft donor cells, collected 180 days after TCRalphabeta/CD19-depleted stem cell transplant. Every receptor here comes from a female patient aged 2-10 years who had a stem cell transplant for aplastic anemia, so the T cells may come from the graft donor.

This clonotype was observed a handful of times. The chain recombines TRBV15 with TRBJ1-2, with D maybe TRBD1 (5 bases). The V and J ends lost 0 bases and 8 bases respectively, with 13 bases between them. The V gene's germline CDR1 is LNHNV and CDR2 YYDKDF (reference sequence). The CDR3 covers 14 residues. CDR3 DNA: TGTGCCACCAGCAGAGATCAGGGCTTTTGGGGCTACACCTTC. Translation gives CATSRDQGFWGYTF. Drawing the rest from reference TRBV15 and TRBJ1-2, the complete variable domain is DAMVIQNPRYQVTQFGKPVTLSCSQTLNHNVMYWYQQKSSQAPKLLFHYYDKDFNNEADTPDNFQSRRPNTSFCFLDIRSPGLGDTAMYLCATSRDQGFWGYTFGSGTRLTVV.

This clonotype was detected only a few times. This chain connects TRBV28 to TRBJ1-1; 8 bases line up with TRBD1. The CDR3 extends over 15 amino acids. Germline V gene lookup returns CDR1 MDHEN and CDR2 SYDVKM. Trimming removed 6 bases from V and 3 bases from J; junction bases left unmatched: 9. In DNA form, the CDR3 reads TGTGCCAGCAGCCCAGGGGGCGCCGGGGACACTGAAGCTTTCTTT. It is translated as CASSPGGAGDTEAFF. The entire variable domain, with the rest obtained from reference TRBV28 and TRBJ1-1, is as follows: DVKVTQSSRYLVKRTGEKVFLECVQDMDHENMFWYRQDPGLGLRLIYFSYDVKMKEKGDIPEGYSVSREKKERFSLILESASTNQTSMYLCASSPGGAGDTEAFFGQGTRLTVV.

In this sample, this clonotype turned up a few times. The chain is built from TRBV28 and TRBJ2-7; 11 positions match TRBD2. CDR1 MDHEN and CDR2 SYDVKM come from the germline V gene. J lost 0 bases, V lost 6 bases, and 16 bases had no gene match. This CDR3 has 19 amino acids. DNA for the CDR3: TGTGCCAGCAGCCCCAGCGGTAGCGGGAGGGCAGGGAGCTCCTACGAGCAGTACTTC. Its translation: CASSPSGSGRAGSSYEQYF.

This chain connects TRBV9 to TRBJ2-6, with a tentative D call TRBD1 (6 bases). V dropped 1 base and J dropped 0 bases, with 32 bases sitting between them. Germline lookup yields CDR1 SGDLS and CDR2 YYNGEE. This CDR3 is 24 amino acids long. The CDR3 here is CASSVLPRLKTGYLWGSGANVLTF. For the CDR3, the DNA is TGTGCCAGCAGCGTACTCCCCAGACTCAAGACAGGATATCTCTGGGGCTCTGGGGCCAACGTCCTGACTTTC.

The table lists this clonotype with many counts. The CDR3 here is CASSYALTSGSETQYF. In nucleotides, the CDR3 is TGTGCCAGCAGTTATGCCCTCACTAGCGGGAGTGAGACCCAGTACTTC. The chain couples TRBV6-5 to TRBJ2-5, with 11 bases aligning to TRBD2. With 3 bases clipped from V and 5 bases from J, the junction kept 8 bases outside the gene matches. The CDR3 extends over 16 amino acids. CDR1 is MNHEY, CDR2 SVGAGI, per germline.